This TCR beta chain emerged from a study of cytomegalovirus exposure and HLA in healthy donors. The overall study: Unique TCR beta sequences numbering about 100 million came from approximately 180 million T cells in an earlier analysis. Study findings and constraints: TCR beta V- and J-gene trimming, according to a later analysis, was linked to a missense DCLRE1C variant. CMV serostatus was the sole immune exposure data available.

The PCR ran on 60 Vbeta and 13 Jbeta primers. TCRdb's table, derived via immunoSEQ multiplex PCR, lists solely in-frame clones and lacks some. The sample has 200,000 or so clones, 60% to 80% seen once. V gave up 1 base and J gave up 7 bases, with 14 bases separating them. Looked up from germline, CDR1 is SGHVS and CDR2 is FQNEAQ. CDR3 length: 15 residues. About this clone itself: Its antigen remains unknown.

Sequences were obtained from PBMCs. This sequence was found in a woman aged 30 to 39 in good health and CMV-seropositive. V usage is TRBV7-8 and J usage is TRBJ2-1; D may be TRBD1 (6 bases). CDR3 DNA sequence: TGTGCCAGCAGCTTAGTGGCAGGGGATTGGAATGAGCAGTTCTTC. Translated: CASSLVAGDWNEQFF.